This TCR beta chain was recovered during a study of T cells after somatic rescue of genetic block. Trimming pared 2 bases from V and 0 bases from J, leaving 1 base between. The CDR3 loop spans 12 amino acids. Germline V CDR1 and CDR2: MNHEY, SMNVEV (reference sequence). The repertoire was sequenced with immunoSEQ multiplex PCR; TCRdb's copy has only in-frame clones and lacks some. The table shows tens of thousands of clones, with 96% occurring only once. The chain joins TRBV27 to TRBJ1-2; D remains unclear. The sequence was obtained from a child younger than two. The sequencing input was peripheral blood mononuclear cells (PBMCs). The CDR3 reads CASSLANYGYTF. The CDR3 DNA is TGTGCCAGCAGTTTAGCTAACTATGGCTACACCTTC.